This TCR beta chain was documented in a study of blood T cell repertoires in COVID-19 (dated by TCRdb to between 2020 and 2021). Describing the broader study: Samples from collaborators originated in the United States, Italy and Spain and spanned both the acute and convalescent phases of COVID-19. The prospective study material was composed of cDNA or gDNA derived from T cells, B-cell-depleted T cells, or PBMCs. The dataset comprised deeply sampled blood TCRbeta repertoires from subjects exposed to, actively infected with, or recovered from COVID-19. The repertoires were released in a freely available public database intended as a resource for research on the immune response to SARS-CoV-2. Samples were obtained from the ongoing ImmuneRACE study (first 160 participants) and from 1,254 subjects provided by 6 global collaborators. Nearly every sample came with metadata listing a de-identified subject ID, COVID-19 status, age in years and sex. Where available, HLA class I and class II types were obtained from metadata supplied by the sample provider rather than from assay-based typing.

TCRbeta CDR3 regions were amplified from genomic DNA by means of the immunoSEQ Assay, a bias-controlled multiplex PCR. In the original analysis: The number of nucleated cells in each sample was estimated from the amplification of reference gene primers within the assay. Sequence reads were collapsed and filtered to measure the absolute abundance of every unique TCRbeta CDR3 rearrangement. For each sample, productive Simpson clonality was calculated as the square root of Simpson's diversity index across productive rearrangements. This is the immuneACCESS table as TCRdb keeps it, with only in-frame sequences that have V and J called. A part of the clones is gone; compared with another copy, unresolved V genes explain less than half, and the rest is unexplained. V and J calls and clone size follow that table, whereas D and trimming were derived from the DNA. The table for this sample lists approximately 390,000 clones; more than 75% of them were counted only once. The biggest ten clones account for roughly 10% of the sample.

Clipping removes 6 bases from V and 1 base from J, with 8 as the unmatched junction base count. The germline V gene specifies MDHEN as CDR1 and SYDVKM as CDR2. The CDR3 goes from the cysteine to the phenylalanine over 16 residues. Only the CDR3 region is kept as DNA, spanning 48 bases read in frame from base 1. The full study reports these points: The quantity of clinical and demographic metadata differed by source and by participant and was supplied without curation.

This clone was detected a few times. Its antigen is still unknown. Base quality data are lacking; no much larger clone is found one base away. Enrolling through a virtual design, the prospective study's participants ranged in age from roughly 18 to 100 years and lived across more than 20 United States geographic areas. Cohort assignment in the prospective study relied on participant-reported clinical history from a screening survey and a study questionnaire. For ImmuneRACE Cohort 3, a participant was defined as recovered based on two consecutive negative NP/OP PCR tests, clearance by a healthcare professional, or resolution of symptoms. In the prospective study, mobile phlebotomists collected whole blood, serum and a nasopharyngeal or oropharyngeal swab from each participant. Prospective study participants could optionally give additional blood draws and questionnaires over a roughly two-month period. Blood samples from the prospective study were shipped frozen or at room temperature prior to DNA extraction.

This clonotype originated in a woman aged 45-65 years who had recovered from COVID-19. Input material: PBMCs or T cells enriched from blood (not recorded which). The V and J genes are TRBV28 and TRBJ1-5; 8 central nucleotides agree with TRBD1. The CDR3 region: CASSTGQGWSNQPQHF. The nucleotide sequence reads as follows: TGTGCCAGCAGCACAGGACAGGGATGGAGCAATCAGCCCCAGCATTTT. Extended through the reference TRBV28 and TRBJ1-5 proteins, this CDR3 yields the full variable domain: DVKVTQSSRYLVKRTGEKVFLECVQDMDHENMFWYRQDPGLGLRLIYFSYDVKMKEKGDIPEGYSVSREKKERFSLILESASTNQTSMYLCASSTGQGWSNQPQHFGDGTRLSIL.